Listed below are T cell receptor beta chains from one sample, sequenced in a study of CD8+CD57+ T cells in acquired aplastic anemia. TCRdb re-analysed the reads in MiXCR, keeping a single row per CDR3 protein. The table shows 120,000 or so distinct CDR3 sequences, with more than 40% occurring only once. What was sequenced was sorted CD4+, CD8+, or CD8+CD57+ T cells (not recorded which) from PBMCs. The source of these receptors is a human donor in good health, serving as a control. The CDR3 runs from the conserved cysteine through the conserved F or W. A D gene is named only where the DNA matches it firmly. Size values are once, few and many counts, or a class for expanded clones, and some rows have none.

CDR3 protein | CDR3 DNA | clone size | D gene | J gene | V gene
CSARMNEQFF | TGCAGTGCCCGGATGAATGAGCAGTTCTTC | NA | NA | TRBJ2-1 | TRBV20-1
CASSRNRDPGYTF | TGTGCCAGCAGCCGGAACCGGGATCCAGGCTACACCTTC | many | NA | TRBJ1-2 | TRBV11-2
CASSLDRVYEQYF | TGTGCCAGCAGCTTAGACAGGGTCTACGAGCAGTACTTC | medium-sized | NA | TRBJ2-7 | TRBV7-2
CSVQEPGTGGSYTF | TGCAGCGTCCAGGAACCCGGGACAGGGGGGAGCTACACCTTC | few | TRBD1 | TRBJ1-2 | TRBV29-1
CASSPLSVGIQYF | TGTGCCAGCAGTCCCCTTTCAGTGGGCATTCAGTACTTC | many | NA | TRBJ2-4 | TRBV12-3/TRBV12-4
CSAIDGGGGEQFF | TGCAGCGCAATAGACGGAGGCGGAGGTGAGCAGTTCTTC | few | NA | TRBJ2-1 | TRBV29-1
CSARATSGAETQYF | TGCAGTGCTAGAGCCACTAGCGGGGCGGAGACCCAGTACTTC | NA | TRBD2 | TRBJ2-5 | TRBV20-1
CASSLRAAEISPLHF | TGTGCCAGCAGCTTAAGAGCCGCGGAAATTTCACCCCTCCACTTT | many | NA | TRBJ1-6 | TRBV7-6
CTSSSRGAGQASYGYTF | TGTACCAGCAGCTCCAGAGGGGCGGGTCAGGCTTCTTATGGCTACACCTTC | few | NA | TRBJ1-2 | TRBV11-2
CASSFAAGNTIYF | TGTGCCAGCAGTTTTGCGGCTGGAAACACCATATATTTT | NA | NA | TRBJ1-3 | TRBV12-3/TRBV12-4
CASHPIPNNNSPLHF | TGTGCCAGCCATCCTATACCAAACAATAATTCACCCCTCCACTTT | few | NA | TRBJ1-6 | TRBV25-1
CASSYTPSGGDPGEQFF | TGTGCCAGCAGCTACACCCCTAGCGGGGGGGACCCGGGTGAGCAGTTCTTC | NA | TRBD2 | TRBJ2-1 | TRBV9
CATSDATDSVHNEQFF | TGTGCCACCAGTGACGCGACAGATTCCGTCCACAATGAGCAGTTCTTC | NA | NA | TRBJ2-1 | TRBV24-1
CASNIRGGGETQYF | TGTGCCAGCAACATCCGTGGAGGGGGGGAGACCCAGTACTTC | many | NA | TRBJ2-5 | TRBV7-9
CASSLRTGLSYEQYF | TGTGCCAGCAGTTTGAGGACAGGGTTATCCTACGAGCAGTACTTC | many | TRBD1 | TRBJ2-7 | TRBV12-3/TRBV12-4
CASSPTGGVTGELFF | TGTGCCAGCAGCCCGACTGGCGGTGTTACCGGGGAGCTGTTTTTT | many | NA | TRBJ2-2 | TRBV5-4
CAISEPRGTGSYEQYF | TGTGCCATCAGTGAGCCGCGAGGGACAGGCTCCTACGAGCAGTACTTC | NA | TRBD1 | TRBJ2-7 | TRBV10-3
CASSLQGAYEQYF | TGTGCCAGCAGCTTACAGGGGGCGTACGAGCAGTACTTC | many | TRBD1 | TRBJ2-7 | TRBV5-4
CASSTTTGTNGYTF | TGTGCCAGCAGCACGACTACAGGGACTAATGGCTACACCTTC | few | NA | TRBJ1-2 | TRBV9
CASSLVGVAGNTIYF | TGTGCCAGCAGCTTAGTGGGGGTGGCTGGAAACACCATATATTTT | NA | NA | TRBJ1-3 | TRBV7-2
CATSWGLAGLSSYNEQFF | TGTGCCACCAGCTGGGGACTAGCGGGGCTAAGCTCCTACAATGAGCAGTTCTTC | NA | TRBD2 | TRBJ2-1 | TRBV15
CSAWTVQGGELFF | TGCAGTGCGTGGACAGTTCAGGGCGGGGAGCTGTTTTTT | once | NA | TRBJ2-2 | TRBV20-1
CAIRGRTENTGELFF | TGTGCCATCAGGGGGAGGACAGAGAACACCGGGGAGCTGTTTTTT | many | NA | TRBJ2-2 | TRBV10-3
CASSLALLADEQYF | TGTGCCAGCAGCTTAGCTTTACTAGCGGACGAGCAGTACTTC | NA | TRBD2 | TRBJ2-7 | TRBV7-2
CASNRVDTEAFF | TGTGCCAGTAACAGGGTTGACACTGAAGCTTTCTTT | many | NA | TRBJ1-1 | TRBV12-3/TRBV12-4
CSAASVSMGEQYF | TGCAGCGCCGCTAGCGTCAGCATGGGCGAGCAGTACTTC | NA | NA | TRBJ2-7 | TRBV29-1
CSVGARDQPQHF | TGCAGCGTTGGGGCCAGGGATCAGCCCCAGCATTTT | many | NA | TRBJ1-5 | TRBV29-1
CASSVGTGTGGGEQYF | TGTGCCAGCAGCGTAGGAACCGGGACAGGGGGTGGGGAGCAGTACTTC | NA | TRBD1 | TRBJ2-5 | TRBV9
CASSGQGFGELFF | TGTGCCAGCAGTGGACAGGGTTTCGGGGAGCTGTTTTTT | once | TRBD1 | TRBJ2-2 | TRBV2
CASSAGTGAGNQPQHF | TGTGCCAGCAGCGCCGGGACAGGGGCGGGCAATCAGCCCCAGCATTTT | NA | TRBD1 | TRBJ1-5 | TRBV9
CAISVRGEYTEAFF | TGTGCCATCTCTGTGAGAGGTGAATACACTGAAGCTTTCTTT | many | NA | TRBJ1-1 | TRBV10-3
CASSRPGQGRGEQYF | TGTGCCAGCAGTCGCCCGGGACAGGGGCGAGGCGAGCAGTACTTC | NA | TRBD1 | TRBJ2-7 | TRBV2
CASSPAETDETQYF | TGTGCCAGCTCCCCCGCGGAGACGGATGAGACCCAGTACTTC | few | NA | TRBJ2-5 | TRBV18
CASSLGGLTGAGGYTF | TGTGCCAGCAGCTTAGGAGGCCTCACCGGGGCGGGTGGCTACACCTTC | once | NA | TRBJ1-2 | TRBV7-4
CASSRDLGGQETQYF | TGTGCCAGCAGTAGAGATTTAGGGGGCCAAGAGACCCAGTACTTC | NA | NA | TRBJ2-5 | TRBV6-4
CSARDRAAWQPQHF | TGCAGTGCTAGGGACAGGGCCGCGTGGCAGCCCCAGCATTTT | NA | TRBD1 | TRBJ1-5 | TRBV20-1
CASSGTGANQPQHF | TGTGCCAGCAGTGGGACCGGGGCCAATCAGCCCCAGCATTTT | NA | NA | TRBJ1-5 | TRBV2
CASRGRAYEQYF | TGCGCCAGCAGGGGCAGGGCCTACGAGCAGTACTTC | few | NA | TRBJ2-7 | TRBV10-1
CASSLEGNEKLFF | TGCGCCAGCAGCTTGGAGGGTAATGAAAAACTGTTTTTT | NA | NA | TRBJ1-4 | TRBV5-1
CASSLDTQYF | TGTGCCAGCAGCTTAGATACGCAGTATTTT | NA | NA | TRBJ2-3 | TRBV7-9
CATPGGGGYTF | TGTGCCACCCCAGGGGGAGGTGGCTACACCTTC | NA | TRBD1 | TRBJ1-2 | TRBV15
CASSQTGSMSNYGYTF | TGTGCCAGCAGCCAGACAGGGAGCATGTCAAACTATGGCTACACCTTC | many | TRBD1 | TRBJ1-2 | TRBV6-1
CSVARDRTYEQYF | TGCAGCGTCGCCCGGGACAGAACTTACGAGCAGTACTTC | NA | TRBD1 | TRBJ2-7 | TRBV29-1